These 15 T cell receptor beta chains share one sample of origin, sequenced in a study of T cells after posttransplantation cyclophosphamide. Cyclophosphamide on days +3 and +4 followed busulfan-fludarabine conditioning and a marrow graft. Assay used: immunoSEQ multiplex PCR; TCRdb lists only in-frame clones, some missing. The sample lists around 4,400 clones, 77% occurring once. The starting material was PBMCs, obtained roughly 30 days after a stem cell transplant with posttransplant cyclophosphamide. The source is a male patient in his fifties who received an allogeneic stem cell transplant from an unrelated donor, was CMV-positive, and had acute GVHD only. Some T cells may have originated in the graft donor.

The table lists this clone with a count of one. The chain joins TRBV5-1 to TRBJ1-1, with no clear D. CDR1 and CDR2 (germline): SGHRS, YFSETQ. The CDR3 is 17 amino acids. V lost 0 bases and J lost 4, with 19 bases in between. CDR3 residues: CASSLGGSRAWVTEAFF. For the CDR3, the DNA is TGCGCCAGCAGCTTGGGGGGATCGAGGGCTTGGGTCACTGAAGCTTTCTTT.

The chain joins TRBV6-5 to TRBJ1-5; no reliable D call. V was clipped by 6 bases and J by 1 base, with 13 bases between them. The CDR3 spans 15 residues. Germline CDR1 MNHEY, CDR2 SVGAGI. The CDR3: CASRAPGRSNQPQHF. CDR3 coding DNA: TGTGCCAGCAGGGCCCCTGGGCGCAGCAATCAGCCCCAGCATTTT.

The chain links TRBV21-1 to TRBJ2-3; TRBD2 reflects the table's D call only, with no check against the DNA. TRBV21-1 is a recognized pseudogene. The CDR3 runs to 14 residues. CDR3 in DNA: TGTGCCAGCAAAGGGACTACCAAGCTCGATACGCAGTATTTT. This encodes CASKGTTKLDTQYF.

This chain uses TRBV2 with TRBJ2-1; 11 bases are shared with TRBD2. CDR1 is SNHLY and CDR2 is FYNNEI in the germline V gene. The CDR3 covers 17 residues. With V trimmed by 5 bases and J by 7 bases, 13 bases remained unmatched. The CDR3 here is CASSPNLLAGGGNEQFF. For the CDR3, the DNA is TGTGCCAGCAGTCCTAACCTCCTAGCGGGAGGTGGGAATGAGCAGTTCTTC.

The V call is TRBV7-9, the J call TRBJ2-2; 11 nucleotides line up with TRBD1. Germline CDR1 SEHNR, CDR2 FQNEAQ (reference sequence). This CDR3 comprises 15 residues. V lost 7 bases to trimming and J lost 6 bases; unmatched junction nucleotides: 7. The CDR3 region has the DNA TGTGCCAGCACCTTGGGACAGGGGGGCCCCGGGGAGCTGTTTTTT. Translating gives CASTLGQGGPGELFF.

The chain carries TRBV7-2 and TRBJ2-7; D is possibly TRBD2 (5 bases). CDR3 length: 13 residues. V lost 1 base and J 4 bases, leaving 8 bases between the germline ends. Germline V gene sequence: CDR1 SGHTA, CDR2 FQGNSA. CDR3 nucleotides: TGTGCCAGCAGCTTAGAGAGGGAATACGAGCAGTACTTC. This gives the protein CASSLEREYEQYF. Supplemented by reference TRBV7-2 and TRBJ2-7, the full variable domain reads GAGVSQSPSNKVTEKGKDVELRCDPISGHTALYWYRQSLGQGLEFLIYFQGNSAPDKSGLPSDRFSAERTGGSVSTLTIQRTQQEDSAVYLCASSLEREYEQYFGPGTRLTVT.

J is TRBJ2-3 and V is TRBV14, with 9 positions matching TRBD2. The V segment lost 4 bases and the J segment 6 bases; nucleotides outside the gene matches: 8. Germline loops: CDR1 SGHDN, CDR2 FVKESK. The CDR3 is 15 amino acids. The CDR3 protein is CASSPRRGGRDTQYF. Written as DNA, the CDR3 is TGTGCCAGCAGCCCTCGGCGGGGGGGCCGGGATACGCAGTATTTT. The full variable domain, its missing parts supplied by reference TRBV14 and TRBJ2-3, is EAGVTQFPSHSVIEKGQTVTLRCDPISGHDNLYWYRRVMGKEIKFLLHFVKESKQDESGMPNNRFLAERTGGTYSTLKVQPAELEDSGVYFCASSPRRGGRDTQYFGPGTRLTVL.

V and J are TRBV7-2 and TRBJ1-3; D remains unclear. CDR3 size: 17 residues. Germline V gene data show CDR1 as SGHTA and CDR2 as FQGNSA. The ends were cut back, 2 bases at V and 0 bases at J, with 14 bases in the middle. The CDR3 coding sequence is TGTGCCAGCAGCTTATGGGCTCACTTGGTCTCTGGAAACACCATATATTTT. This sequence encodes CASSLWAHLVSGNTIYF.

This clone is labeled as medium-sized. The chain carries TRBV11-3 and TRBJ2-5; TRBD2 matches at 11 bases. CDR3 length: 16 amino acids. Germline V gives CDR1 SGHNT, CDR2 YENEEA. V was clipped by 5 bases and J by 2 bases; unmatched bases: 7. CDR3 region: CASSPGTSGAQETQYF. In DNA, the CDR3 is TGTGCCAGCAGCCCGGGGACTAGCGGAGCGCAAGAGACCCAGTACTTC. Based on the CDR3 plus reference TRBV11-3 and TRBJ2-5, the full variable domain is EAGVVQSPRYKIIEKKQPVAFWCNPISGHNTLYWYLQNLGQGPELLIRYENEEAVDDSQLPKDRFSAERLKGVDSTLKIQPAELGDSAVYLCASSPGTSGAQETQYFGPGTRLLVL.

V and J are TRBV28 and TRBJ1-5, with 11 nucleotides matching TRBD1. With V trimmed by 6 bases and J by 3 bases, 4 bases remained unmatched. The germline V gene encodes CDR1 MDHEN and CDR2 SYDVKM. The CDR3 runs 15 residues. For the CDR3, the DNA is TGTGCCAGCAGGGGGACAGGGGGAATCAATCAGCCCCAGCATTTT. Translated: CASRGTGGINQPQHF.

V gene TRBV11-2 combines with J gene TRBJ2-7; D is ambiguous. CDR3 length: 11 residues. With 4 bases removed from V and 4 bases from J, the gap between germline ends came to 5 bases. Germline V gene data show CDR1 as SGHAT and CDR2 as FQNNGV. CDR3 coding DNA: TGTGCCAGCAGCTCTGAGTACGAGCAGTACTTC. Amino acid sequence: CASSSEYEQYF. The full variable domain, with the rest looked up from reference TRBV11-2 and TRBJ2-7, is EAGVAQSPRYKIIEKRQSVAFWCNPISGHATLYWYQQILGQGPKLLIQFQNNGVVDDSQLPKDRFSAERLKGVDSTLKIQPAKLEDSAVYLCASSSEYEQYFGPGTRLTVT.

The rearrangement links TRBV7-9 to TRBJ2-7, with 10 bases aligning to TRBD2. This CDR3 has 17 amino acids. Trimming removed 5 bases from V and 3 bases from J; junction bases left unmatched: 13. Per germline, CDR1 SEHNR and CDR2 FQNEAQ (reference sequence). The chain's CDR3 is CASSQTRASGGLYEQYF. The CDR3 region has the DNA TGTGCCAGCAGCCAAACCCGGGCTAGCGGGGGACTCTACGAGCAGTACTTC. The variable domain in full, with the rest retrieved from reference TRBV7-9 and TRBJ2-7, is DTGVSQNPRHKITKRGQNVTFRCDPISEHNRLYWYRQTLGQGPEFLTYFQNEAQLEKSRLLSDRFSAERPKGSFSTLEIQRTEQGDSAMYLCASSQTRASGGLYEQYFGPGTRLTVT.

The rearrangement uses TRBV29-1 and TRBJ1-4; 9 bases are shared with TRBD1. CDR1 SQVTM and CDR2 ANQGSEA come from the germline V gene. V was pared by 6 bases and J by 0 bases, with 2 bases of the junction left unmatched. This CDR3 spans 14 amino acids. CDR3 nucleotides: TGCAGCGTGCGACAGGGGGCAACTAATGAAAAACTGTTTTTT. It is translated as CSVRQGATNEKLFF. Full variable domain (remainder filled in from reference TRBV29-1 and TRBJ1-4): SAVISQKPSRDICQRGTSLTIQCQVDSQVTMMFWYRQQPGQSLTLIATANQGSEATYESGFVIDKFPISRPNLTFSTLTVSNMSPEDSSIYLCSVRQGATNEKLFFGSGTQLSVL.

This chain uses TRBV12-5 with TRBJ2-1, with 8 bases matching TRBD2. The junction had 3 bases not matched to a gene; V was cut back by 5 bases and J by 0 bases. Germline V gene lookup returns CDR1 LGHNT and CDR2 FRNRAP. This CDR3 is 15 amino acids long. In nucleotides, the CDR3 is TGTGCTAGTGGTCAGGGGACTAGCTCCTACAATGAGCAGTTCTTC. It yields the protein CASGQGTSSYNEQFF.

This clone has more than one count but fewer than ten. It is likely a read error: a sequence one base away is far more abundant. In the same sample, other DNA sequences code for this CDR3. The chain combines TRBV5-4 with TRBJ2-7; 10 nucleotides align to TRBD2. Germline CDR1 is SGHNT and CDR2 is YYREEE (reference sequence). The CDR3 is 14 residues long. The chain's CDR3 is CASSLSGRGYDQYF. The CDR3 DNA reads TGTGCCAGCAGCTTGAGCGGGAGGGGGTACGACCAGTACTTC.